This T cell receptor (beta chain) was obtained from a study of T cell repertoires in cytomegalovirus infection. The wider study: From public TCR beta signatures came an indication of both CMV infection and matching HLA type. Study findings and constraints: HLA-C-restricted CMV-specific TCR beta clonotypes were dominant in the ex vivo response. Individuals carrying CMV plus the relevant HLA were identified by cumulative frequency of public TCR beta families.

The CDR3 sequence is 15 residues long. Germline V lookup: CDR1 SGHTA, CDR2 FQGNSA. V shed 1 base and J 5 bases; nucleotides not matched to a gene: 3. This clonotype appeared many times. Antigen unknown. TCRdb passed the reads through MiXCR, listing each CDR3 protein once. The sample shows 270,000 or so distinct CDR3 sequences, approximately 17% of them seen only once. The chain combines TRBV7-2 with TRBJ2-3, with 10 positions matching TRBD1. The sequencing input was CD8+ T cells from PBMCs. The receptor was isolated from a human donor in good health (CMV status not recorded). Some clones in this sample may be carry-over from other donors' samples. The DNA for the CDR3 is TGTGCCAGCAGCTTAGGGTGGACAGGGGGAGATACGCAGTATTTT. Protein product: CASSLGWTGGDTQYF.